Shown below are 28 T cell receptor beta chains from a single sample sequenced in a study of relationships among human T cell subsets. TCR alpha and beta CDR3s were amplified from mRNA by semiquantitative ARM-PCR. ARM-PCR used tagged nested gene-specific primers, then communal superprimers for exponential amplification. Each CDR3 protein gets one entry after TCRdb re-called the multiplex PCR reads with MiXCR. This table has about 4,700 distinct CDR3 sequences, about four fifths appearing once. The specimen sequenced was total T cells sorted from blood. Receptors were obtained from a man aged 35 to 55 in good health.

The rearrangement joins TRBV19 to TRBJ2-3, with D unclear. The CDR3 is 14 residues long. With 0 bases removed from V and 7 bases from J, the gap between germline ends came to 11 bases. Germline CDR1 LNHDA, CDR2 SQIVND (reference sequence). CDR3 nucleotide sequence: TGTGCCAGTAGTATAGAAACTTCCAGCAATACGCAGTATTTT. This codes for CASSIETSSNTQYF.

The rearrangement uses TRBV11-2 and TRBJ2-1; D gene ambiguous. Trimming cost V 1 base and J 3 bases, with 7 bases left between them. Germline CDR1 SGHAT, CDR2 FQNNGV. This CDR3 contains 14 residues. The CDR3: CASSLVNDYNEQFF. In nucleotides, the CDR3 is TGTGCCAGCAGCTTAGTCAACGACTACAATGAGCAGTTCTTC.

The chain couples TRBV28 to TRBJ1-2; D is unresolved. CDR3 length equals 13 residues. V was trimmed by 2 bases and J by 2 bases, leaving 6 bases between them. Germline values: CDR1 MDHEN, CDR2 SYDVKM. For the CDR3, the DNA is TGTGCCAGCAGTTTACGGGGAAACTATGGCTACACCTTC. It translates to CASSLRGNYGYTF.

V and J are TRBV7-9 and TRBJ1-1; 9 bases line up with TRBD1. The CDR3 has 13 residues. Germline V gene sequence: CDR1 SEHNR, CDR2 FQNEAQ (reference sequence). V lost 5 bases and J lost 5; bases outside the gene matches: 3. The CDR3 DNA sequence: TGTGCCAGCAGCCTCGGGACAGGGACTGAAGCTTTCTTT. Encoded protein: CASSLGTGTEAFF.

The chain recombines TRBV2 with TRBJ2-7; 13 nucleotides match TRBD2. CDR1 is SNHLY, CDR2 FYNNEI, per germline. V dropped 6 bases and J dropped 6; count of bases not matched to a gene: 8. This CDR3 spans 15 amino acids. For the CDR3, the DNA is TGTGCCAGCAGGGTAGGACTAGCGGGAGAACCCGAGCAGTACTTC. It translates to CASRVGLAGEPEQYF.

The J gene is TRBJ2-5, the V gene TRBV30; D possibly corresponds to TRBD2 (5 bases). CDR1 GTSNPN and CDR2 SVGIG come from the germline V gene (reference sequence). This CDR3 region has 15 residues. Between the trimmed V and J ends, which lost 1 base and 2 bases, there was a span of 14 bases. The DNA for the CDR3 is TGTGCCTGGAGTGGCGGCTCTGGAGGACAAGAGACCCAGTACTTC. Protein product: CAWSGGSGGQETQYF.

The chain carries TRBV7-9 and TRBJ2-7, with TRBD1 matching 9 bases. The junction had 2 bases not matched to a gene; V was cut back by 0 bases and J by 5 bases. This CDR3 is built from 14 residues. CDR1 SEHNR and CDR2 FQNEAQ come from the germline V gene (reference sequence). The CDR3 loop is CASSLAQGANEQYF. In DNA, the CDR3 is TGTGCCAGCAGCTTAGCACAGGGGGCTAACGAGCAGTACTTC.

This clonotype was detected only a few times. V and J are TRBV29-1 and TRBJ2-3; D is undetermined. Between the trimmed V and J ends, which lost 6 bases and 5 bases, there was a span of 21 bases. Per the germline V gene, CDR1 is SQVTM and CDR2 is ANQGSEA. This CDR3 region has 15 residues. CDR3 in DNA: TGCAGCGTCAGCCCTGGTGGGATCGGTGGAGATACGCAGTATTTT. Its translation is CSVSPGGIGGDTQYF.

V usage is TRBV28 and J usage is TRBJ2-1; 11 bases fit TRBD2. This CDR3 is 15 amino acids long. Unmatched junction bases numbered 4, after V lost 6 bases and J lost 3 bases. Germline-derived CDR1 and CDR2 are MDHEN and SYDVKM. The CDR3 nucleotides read TGTGCCAGCAGCCCCGGGACTAGCGGCTACAATGAGCAGTTCTTC. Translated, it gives CASSPGTSGYNEQFF.

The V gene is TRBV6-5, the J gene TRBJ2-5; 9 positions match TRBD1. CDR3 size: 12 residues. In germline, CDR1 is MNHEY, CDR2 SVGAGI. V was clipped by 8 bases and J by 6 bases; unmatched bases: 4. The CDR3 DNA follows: TGTGCCAGCGGACAGGGGCAGAAGACCCAGTACTTC. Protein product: CASGQGQKTQYF.

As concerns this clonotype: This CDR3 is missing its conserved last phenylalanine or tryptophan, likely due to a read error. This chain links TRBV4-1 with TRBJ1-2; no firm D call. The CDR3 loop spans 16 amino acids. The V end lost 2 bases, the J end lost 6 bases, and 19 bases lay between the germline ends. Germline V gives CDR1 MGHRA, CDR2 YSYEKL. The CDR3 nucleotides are TGCGCCAGCAGCCAACCGGCTAACCCGAAGGGTCATGGCTACACCCTC. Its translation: CASSQPANPKGHGYTL.

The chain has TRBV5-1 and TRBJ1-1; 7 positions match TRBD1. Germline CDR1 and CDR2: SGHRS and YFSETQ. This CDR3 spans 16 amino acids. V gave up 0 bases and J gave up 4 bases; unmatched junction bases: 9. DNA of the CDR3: TGCGCCAGCAGCTTGGGAGGGGGCGGAGGTGGCACTGAAGCTTTCTTT. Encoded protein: CASSLGGGGGGTEAFF.

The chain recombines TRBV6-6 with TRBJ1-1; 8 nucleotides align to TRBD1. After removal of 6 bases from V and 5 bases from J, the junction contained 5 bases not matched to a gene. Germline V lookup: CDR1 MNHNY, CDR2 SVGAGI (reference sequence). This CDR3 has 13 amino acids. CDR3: CASSQTGVTEAFF. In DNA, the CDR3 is TGTGCCAGCAGCCAGACAGGGGTGACTGAAGCTTTCTTT.

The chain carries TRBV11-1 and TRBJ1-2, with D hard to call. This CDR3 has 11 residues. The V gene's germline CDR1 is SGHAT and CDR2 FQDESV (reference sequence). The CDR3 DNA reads TGTGCTGTGAGCGAGAGGAAGGGCTACACCTTC. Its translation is CAVSERKGYTF.

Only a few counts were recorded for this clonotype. CDR3 nucleotides: TGTGCCAGCAGCGCAGGGCATAGCAATCAGCCCCAGCATTTT. Protein: CASSAGHSNQPQHF. The chain is built from TRBV6-1 and TRBJ1-5, with a weak D call TRBD1 (5 bases). The CDR3 is made up of 14 amino acids. V lost 6 bases to trimming and J lost 0 bases, with 9 bases between them. Germline V gives CDR1 MNHNS, CDR2 SASEGT.

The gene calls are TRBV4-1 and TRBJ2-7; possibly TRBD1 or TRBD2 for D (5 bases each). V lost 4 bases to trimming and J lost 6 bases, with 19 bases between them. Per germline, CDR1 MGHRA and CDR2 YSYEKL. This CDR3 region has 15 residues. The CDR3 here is CASSPALRQGAEQYF. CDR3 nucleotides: TGCGCCAGCAGCCCAGCTCTGAGGCAGGGAGCCGAGCAGTACTTC.

CDR3 nucleotide sequence: TGTGCCAGCATAGGGGGGCTAGCGGAATACAATGAGCAGTTCTTC. Translated, it gives CASIGGLAEYNEQFF. This sequence joins TRBV6-5 and TRBJ2-1; a weak D match, TRBD2 (7 bases). Germline assignment: CDR1 MNHEY and CDR2 SVGAGI. This CDR3 region has 15 residues. Trimming removed 7 bases at V and 4 bases at J, with 17 bases between.

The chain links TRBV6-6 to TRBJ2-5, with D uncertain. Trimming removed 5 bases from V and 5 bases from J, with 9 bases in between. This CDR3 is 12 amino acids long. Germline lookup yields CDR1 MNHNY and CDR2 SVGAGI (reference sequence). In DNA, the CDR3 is TGTGCCAGCAGTCTATCGCTGGAGACCCAGTACTTC. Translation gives CASSLSLETQYF.

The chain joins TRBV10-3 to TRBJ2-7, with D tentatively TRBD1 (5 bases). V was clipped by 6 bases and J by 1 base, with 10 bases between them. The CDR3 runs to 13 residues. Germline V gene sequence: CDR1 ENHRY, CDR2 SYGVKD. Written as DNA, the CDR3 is TGTGCCATCAGGTTGACAGAATCCTACGAGCAGTACTTC. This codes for CAIRLTESYEQYF.

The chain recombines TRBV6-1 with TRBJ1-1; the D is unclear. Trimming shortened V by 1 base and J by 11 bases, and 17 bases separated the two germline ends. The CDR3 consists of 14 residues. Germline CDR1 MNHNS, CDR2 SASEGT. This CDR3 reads CASSEGAALELAFF. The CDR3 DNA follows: TGTGCCAGCAGTGAAGGGGCTGCTCTCGAATTGGCTTTCTTT.

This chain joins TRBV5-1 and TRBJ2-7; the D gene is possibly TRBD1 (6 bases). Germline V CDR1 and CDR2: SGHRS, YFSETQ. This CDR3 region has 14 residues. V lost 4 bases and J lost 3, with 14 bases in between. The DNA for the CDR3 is TGCGCCAGCAGCCCAACAGGGTTGGACTACGAGCAGTACTTC. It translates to CASSPTGLDYEQYF.

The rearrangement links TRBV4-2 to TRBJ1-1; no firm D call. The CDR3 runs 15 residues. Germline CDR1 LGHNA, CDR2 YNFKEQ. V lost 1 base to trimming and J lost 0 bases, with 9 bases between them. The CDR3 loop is CASSQGGEVNTEAFF. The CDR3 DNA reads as TGTGCCAGCAGCCAAGGGGGAGAGGTGAACACTGAAGCTTTCTTT.

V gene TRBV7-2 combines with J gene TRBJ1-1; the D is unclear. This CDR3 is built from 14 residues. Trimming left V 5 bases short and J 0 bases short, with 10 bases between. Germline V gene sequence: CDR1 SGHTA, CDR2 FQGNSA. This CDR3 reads CASSVRSMNTEAFF. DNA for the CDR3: TGTGCCAGCAGCGTGAGGAGTATGAACACTGAAGCTTTCTTT.

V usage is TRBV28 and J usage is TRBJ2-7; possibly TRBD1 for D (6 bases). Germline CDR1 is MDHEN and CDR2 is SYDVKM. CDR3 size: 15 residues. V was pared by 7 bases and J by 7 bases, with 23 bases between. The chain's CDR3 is CASNIQGGGVREQYF. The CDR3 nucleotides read TGTGCCAGCAACATACAGGGCGGTGGGGTTAGGGAGCAGTACTTC. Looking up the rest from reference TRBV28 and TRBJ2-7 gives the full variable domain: DVKVTQSSRYLVKRTGEKVFLECVQDMDHENMFWYRQDPGLGLRLIYFSYDVKMKEKGDIPEGYSVSREKKERFSLILESASTNQTSMYLCASNIQGGGVREQYFGPGTRLTVT.

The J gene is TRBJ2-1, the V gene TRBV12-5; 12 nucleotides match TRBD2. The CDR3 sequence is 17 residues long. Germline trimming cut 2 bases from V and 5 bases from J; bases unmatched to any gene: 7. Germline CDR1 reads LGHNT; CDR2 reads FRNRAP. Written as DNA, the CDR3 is TGTGCTAGTGGTTTGAGGGCTAGCGGGAGGGATAACAATGAGCAGTTCTTC. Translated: CASGLRASGRDNNEQFF.

The CDR3 DNA sequence: TGTGCCAGCATCCCAAACGGTTTCAATCAGCCCCAGCATTTT. Residues: CASIPNGFNQPQHF. The chain links TRBV6-1 to TRBJ1-5, with D unclear. Germline CDR1 is MNHNS and CDR2 is SASEGT. The CDR3 has 14 residues. Trimming left V 7 bases short and J 3 bases short, with 13 bases between.

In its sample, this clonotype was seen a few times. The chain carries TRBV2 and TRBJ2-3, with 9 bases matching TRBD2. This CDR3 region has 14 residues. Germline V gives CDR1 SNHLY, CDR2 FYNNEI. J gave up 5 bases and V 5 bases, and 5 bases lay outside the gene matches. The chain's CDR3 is CASSRTSARDTQYF. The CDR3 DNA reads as TGTGCCAGCAGTCGGACTAGCGCCCGAGATACGCAGTATTTT. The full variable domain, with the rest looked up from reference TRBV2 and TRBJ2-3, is EPEVTQTPSHQVTQMGQEVILRCVPISNHLYFYWYRQILGQKVEFLVSFYNNEISEKSEIFDDQFSVERPDGSNFTLKIRSTKLEDSAMYFCASSRTSARDTQYFGPGTRLTVL.

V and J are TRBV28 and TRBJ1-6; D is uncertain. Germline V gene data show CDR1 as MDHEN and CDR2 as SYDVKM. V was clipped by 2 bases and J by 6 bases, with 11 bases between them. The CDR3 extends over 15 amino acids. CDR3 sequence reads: CASSLHRPSNSPLHF. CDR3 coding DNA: TGTGCCAGCAGTTTACATAGACCCAGTAATTCACCCCTCCACTTT.